In its sample, the clone carrying this TCR beta chain was seen many times. No antigen is known for it. TCR beta libraries were built with iRepertoire HTBI primers and Arm-PCR of CDR3 regions. TCRdb ran MiXCR on the multiplex PCR reads and lists one entry per CDR3 protein. The data hold some 450,000 distinct CDR3 sequences, with around 17% observed a single time. This specimen belongs to a study of regulatory T cells in long-lasting Graves disease. Study conclusions and caveats: Among persistent patients, a larger number of public clonotypes were shared (about 2,700) than among newly diagnosed patients (more than 850).

The sample's time point: newly diagnosed GD, antithyroid drugs for less than 3 months. With RNA extracted from PBMCs as input, the TCR library was made. The same specimen was also included in a second study, on T cells in Graves' hyperthyroidism and ophthalmopathy.

This TCR came from a woman aged 25 to 39 with Graves disease. This specimen consisted of peripheral blood mononuclear cells (PBMCs), obtained at new diagnosis, from a patient treated with antithyroid drugs.

In DNA form, the CDR3 reads TGTGCCAGCAGTCAACCACAGGGGTACAATCAGCCCCAGCATTTT. Its protein is CASSQPQGYNQPQHF. The chain couples TRBV6-1 to TRBJ1-5, with 7 bases matching TRBD1. Germline V gene sequence: CDR1 MNHNS, CDR2 SASEGT. After removal of 5 bases from V and 3 bases from J, the junction contained 7 bases not matched to a gene. The CDR3 has 15 residues.